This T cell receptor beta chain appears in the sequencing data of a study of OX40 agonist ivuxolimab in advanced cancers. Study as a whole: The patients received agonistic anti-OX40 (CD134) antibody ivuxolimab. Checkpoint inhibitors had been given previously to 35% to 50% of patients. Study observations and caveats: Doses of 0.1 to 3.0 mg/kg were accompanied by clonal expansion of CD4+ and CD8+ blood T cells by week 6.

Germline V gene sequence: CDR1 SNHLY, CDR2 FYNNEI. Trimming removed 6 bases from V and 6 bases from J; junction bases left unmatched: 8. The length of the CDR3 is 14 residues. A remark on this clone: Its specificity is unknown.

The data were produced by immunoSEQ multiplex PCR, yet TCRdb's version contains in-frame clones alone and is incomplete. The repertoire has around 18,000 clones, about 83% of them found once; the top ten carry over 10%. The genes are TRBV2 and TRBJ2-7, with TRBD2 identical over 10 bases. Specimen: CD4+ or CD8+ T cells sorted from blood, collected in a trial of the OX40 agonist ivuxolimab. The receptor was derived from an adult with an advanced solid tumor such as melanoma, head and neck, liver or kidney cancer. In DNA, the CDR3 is TGTGCCAGCAGCGTTCTAGCGGGAGAAGGCGAGCAGTACTTC. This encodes CASSVLAGEGEQYF.